Below are 25 T cell receptor beta chains sequenced from a single sample in a study of T-cell memory formation after mild COVID-19. TCRdb re-called the 5' RACE reads through MiXCR, storing one row per CDR3 protein. In the table there are around 99,000 distinct CDR3 sequences, 13% to 15% of which are singletons. The sample was PBMCs or a T cell subset sorted from them (not recorded which). These receptors came from a man between 18 and 35 years old who had mild COVID-19 (a few samples of this study predate the infection). Cell type and time point are not known.

This clonotype was detected a few times. V gene TRBV4-3 combines with J gene TRBJ2-3; 10 positions agree with TRBD2. This CDR3 contains 15 residues. Germline-derived CDR1 and CDR2 are LGHNA and YSLEER. The ends lost 4 bases at V and 2 bases at J; junction bases unmatched: 3. CDR3: CASSLLAGNTDTQYF. The CDR3 DNA follows: TGCGCCAGCAGCCTACTAGCGGGGAACACAGATACGCAGTATTTT.

The V gene is TRBV12-3 or TRBV12-4, the J gene TRBJ2-5; TRBD1 matches 8 bases. The V gene end was trimmed by 6 bases and the J gene end by 4 bases; junction bases not matched to a gene: 13. The CDR3 covers 16 residues. CDR3 DNA sequence: TGTGCCAGCAGCCTCTCGGACAGGGACGGATTAGAGACCCAGTACTTC. This gives the protein CASSLSDRDGLETQYF.

This rearrangement joins TRBV19 to TRBJ2-1; D remains ambiguous. This CDR3 contains 16 residues. CDR1 and CDR2 from the germline V gene are LNHDA and SQIVND (reference sequence). The V and J ends lost 4 bases and 5 bases respectively, with 18 bases between them. CDR3 in amino acids: CASSTLRGTVNNEQFF. The CDR3 region has the DNA TGTGCCAGTAGTACCCTTCGAGGTACCGTGAACAATGAGCAGTTCTTC.

This clonotype was observed many times. The chain combines TRBV19 with TRBJ2-1, with 9 bases matching TRBD1. Trimming at V came to 3 bases and at J to 15 bases, leaving 9 bases not matched to a gene. This CDR3 comprises 13 residues. The germline V gene has CDR1 LNHDA and CDR2 SQIVND (reference sequence). The CDR3 sequence is CASSIGSGTGSFF. CDR3 nucleotide sequence: TGTGCCAGTAGTATTGGCTCCGGGACAGGGTCGTTCTTC. The whole variable domain, remainder taken from reference TRBV19 and TRBJ2-1, is DGGITQSPKYLFRKEGQNVTLSCEQNLNHDAMYWYRQDPGQGLRLIYYSQIVNDFQKGDIAEGYSVSREKKESFPLTVTSAQKNPTAFYLCASSIGSGTGSFFGPGTRLTVL.

The table lists this clonotype with a few counts. V gene TRBV4-3 combines with J gene TRBJ2-1; D ambiguous. The CDR3 loop spans 16 amino acids. Trimming pared 0 bases from V and 0 bases from J, leaving 9 bases between. Germline loops: CDR1 LGHNA, CDR2 YSLEER. The DNA of the CDR3 is TGCGCCAGCAGCCAAGATCCTGACGGCTCCTACAATGAGCAGTTCTTC. Translating it yields CASSQDPDGSYNEQFF.

This clonotype has only a few counts. CDR3 region: CSVKQGAWDTGELFF. CDR3 nucleotide sequence: TGCAGCGTGAAACAGGGGGCCTGGGACACCGGGGAGCTGTTTTTT. The chain joins TRBV29-1 to TRBJ2-2; 9 nucleotides line up with TRBD1. V shed 6 bases, J shed 3 bases, and the junction held 8 bases outside the gene matches. There are 15 residues in the CDR3. Germline V gene lookup returns CDR1 SQVTM and CDR2 ANQGSEA.

CDR3 DNA sequence: TGTGCCAGCAGCTTAGAGCCGACTAGCCCCTACAATGAGCAGTTCTTC. It yields the protein CASSLEPTSPYNEQFF. The chain uses TRBV7-2 and TRBJ2-1; 7 bases line up with TRBD2. The CDR3 length is 16 residues. After removal of 1 base from V and 2 bases from J, the junction contained 5 bases not matched to a gene. Germline CDR1 is SGHTA and CDR2 is FQGNSA.

This chain joins TRBV7-9 and TRBJ2-3; TRBD2 agrees at 9 bases. CDR1 is SEHNR, CDR2 FQNEAQ, per germline (reference sequence). This CDR3 is built from 17 residues. The J segment lost 5 bases and the V segment lost 6 bases, leaving 15 bases of the junction unmatched. The CDR3 bases are TGTGCCAGCAGTCAACCTAGCGGGGCCTCCTTCGGAGATACGCAGTATTTT. Translation: CASSQPSGASFGDTQYF.

This clonotype came up a few times. The rearrangement uses TRBV10-3 and TRBJ2-7; perhaps TRBD1 as D (6 bases). Looked up from germline, CDR1 is ENHRY and CDR2 is SYGVKD. The CDR3 contains 13 residues. Trimming cost V 4 bases and J 3 bases, with 10 bases left between them. The CDR3 DNA reads TGTGCCATCAGTGGGGCAGGGGACTACGAGCAGTACTTC. Its protein is CAISGAGDYEQYF.

This clonotype was observed a handful of times. This chain links TRBV15 with TRBJ1-6; D gene ambiguous. Trimming pared 8 bases from V and 5 bases from J, leaving 10 bases between. Germline CDR1 is LNHNV and CDR2 is YYDKDF (reference sequence). This CDR3 is built from 13 residues. The DNA of the CDR3 is TGTGCCACCTCTGGCAGAAATAATTCACCCCTCCACTTT. This codes for CATSGRNNSPLHF.

This clonotype was counted between two and nine times. The chain employs TRBV7-6 and TRBJ2-5, with TRBD2 identical over 11 bases. The CDR3 runs to 16 residues. Germline V gene data show CDR1 as SGHVS and CDR2 as FNYEAQ. V dropped 5 bases and J dropped 1; count of bases not matched to a gene: 6. The chain's CDR3 is CASSVTSGALQETQYF. CDR3 coding DNA: TGTGCCAGCAGCGTGACTAGCGGGGCCCTCCAAGAGACCCAGTACTTC.

The chain combines TRBV3-1 with TRBJ2-5; 8 bases fit TRBD2. With 3 bases clipped from V and 0 bases from J, the junction kept 6 bases outside the gene matches. The germline V gene encodes CDR1 LGHDT and CDR2 YNNKEL (reference sequence). The CDR3 has 16 amino acids. In DNA, the CDR3 is TGTGCCAGCAGCCAGTCGACGCGGGGGGACCAAGAGACCCAGTACTTC. Translated: CASSQSTRGDQETQYF.

This clonotype was picked up a small number of times. V is TRBV29-1 and J is TRBJ2-5; 7 nucleotides match TRBD1. Germline CDR1 SQVTM, CDR2 ANQGSEA. With 6 bases clipped from V and 5 bases from J, the junction kept 12 bases outside the gene matches. The CDR3 has 14 amino acids. The CDR3 protein is CSVKGDSSGETQYF. Here the CDR3 DNA reads TGCAGCGTGAAGGGGGACAGCTCTGGGGAGACCCAGTACTTC.

This clonotype was seen ten or more times. This chain links TRBV30 with TRBJ1-1; TRBD1 aligns across 7 bases. The germline V gene encodes CDR1 GTSNPN and CDR2 SVGIG (reference sequence). The V segment lost 2 bases and the J segment 5 bases; nucleotides outside the gene matches: 5. The CDR3 length is 13 residues. The CDR3 here is CAWSKARGTEAFF. The CDR3 coding sequence is TGTGCCTGGAGTAAGGCCAGGGGGACTGAAGCTTTCTTT.

There are many counts of this clonotype. The CDR3 nucleotides are TGCGCCAGCAGCCAAGGTTCGGGGAGTACCTACAATGAGCAGTTCTTC. Protein product: CASSQGSGSTYNEQFF. The genes are TRBV4-3 and TRBJ2-1; TRBD2 might be the D (5 bases). Germline V gives CDR1 LGHNA, CDR2 YSLEER. V was pared by 1 base and J by 2 bases, with 12 bases between. This CDR3 contains 16 residues.

This clonotype was recorded a few times. V usage is TRBV20-1 and J usage is TRBJ2-2, with no clear D. The CDR3 consists of 16 residues. Germline CDR1 reads DFQATT; CDR2 reads SNEGSKA (reference sequence). V was cut by 0 bases and J by 0 bases, with 11 bases left in between. The CDR3 here is CSARDAQATNTGELFF. The CDR3 nucleotides read TGCAGTGCTAGAGATGCCCAGGCGACGAACACCGGGGAGCTGTTTTTT.

This chain connects TRBV20-1 to TRBJ1-5, with unresolved D. This CDR3 is built from 17 residues. The V gene lost 5 bases and the J gene lost 0 bases, with 20 bases spanning the gap. Germline CDR1 and CDR2: DFQATT and SNEGSKA (reference sequence). The CDR3 region has the DNA TGCAGTGCTCACGACGGCACCCATGGAAATAGCAATCAGCCCCAGCATTTT. Protein sequence: CSAHDGTHGNSNQPQHF.

The chain couples TRBV4-2 to TRBJ2-1; D assignment may be TRBD1 or TRBD2 (7 bases each). This CDR3 has 15 residues. From germline, CDR1 is LGHNA and CDR2 YNFKEQ. V was trimmed by 1 base and J by 7 bases, leaving 14 bases between them. The CDR3 is CASSQVGRGGNEQFF. CDR3 DNA sequence: TGTGCCAGCAGCCAAGTTGGCAGGGGGGGGAATGAGCAGTTCTTC.

This sequence joins TRBV20-1 and TRBJ2-7; TRBD1 matches 8 bases. From germline, CDR1 is DFQATT and CDR2 SNEGSKA (reference sequence). This CDR3 contains 16 residues. V lost 3 bases to trimming and J lost 3 bases; unmatched junction nucleotides: 13. The CDR3: CSASRRGQAVGYEQYF. The CDR3, as DNA: TGCAGTGCTAGTCGTCGGGGACAGGCGGTGGGCTACGAGCAGTACTTC.

V and J are TRBV11-3 and TRBJ2-1; 9 positions agree with TRBD2. The germline V gene has CDR1 SGHNT and CDR2 YENEEA. The trim removed 5 bases at V and 10 bases at J, leaving 12 bases unmatched. CDR3 length: 15 residues. The CDR3 bases are TGTGCCAGCAGCGAAGGGCTAGGACTAGCGTGGGAGCAGTTCTTC. It yields the protein CASSEGLGLAWEQFF. The full variable domain, completed using reference TRBV11-3 and TRBJ2-1, is EAGVVQSPRYKIIEKKQPVAFWCNPISGHNTLYWYLQNLGQGPELLIRYENEEAVDDSQLPKDRFSAERLKGVDSTLKIQPAELGDSAVYLCASSEGLGLAWEQFFGPGTRLTVL.

The chain employs TRBV4-2 and TRBJ2-2, with a tentative D call TRBD1 (6 bases). The CDR3 extends over 16 amino acids. The germline V gene encodes CDR1 LGHNA and CDR2 YNFKEQ. Deletions cut 1 base from V and 1 base from J, with 10 bases between. For the CDR3, the DNA is TGTGCCAGCAGCCAAGGAGTGGGACAGAACACCGGGGAGCTGTTTTTT. This gives the protein CASSQGVGQNTGELFF.

The chain has TRBV12-5 and TRBJ2-1, with 9 positions matching TRBD2. The CDR3 has 15 residues. V lost 1 base to trimming and J lost 2 bases; unmatched junction nucleotides: 0. CDR1 is LGHNT and CDR2 is FRNRAP in the germline V gene. The CDR3 sequence is CASGLGGGAYNEQFF. The CDR3 region has the DNA TGTGCTAGTGGTTTGGGCGGGGGGGCCTACAATGAGCAGTTCTTC. Together with reference TRBV12-5 and TRBJ2-1, the CDR3 gives the full variable domain: DARVTQTPRHKVTEMGQEVTMRCQPILGHNTVFWYRQTMMQGLELLAYFRNRAPLDDSGMPKDRFSAEMPDATLATLKIQPSEPRDSAVYFCASGLGGGAYNEQFFGPGTRLTVL.

The V call is TRBV3-1, the J call TRBJ2-5; D tentatively fits TRBD1 or TRBD2 (6 bases each). V lost 8 bases to trimming and J lost 0 bases, with 16 bases between them. The length of the CDR3 is 15 residues. CDR1 is LGHDT and CDR2 is YNNKEL in the germline V gene (reference sequence). This CDR3 reads CASRSVGGNQETQYF. The CDR3 DNA sequence: TGTGCCAGCCGTTCGGTAGGGGGGAACCAAGAGACCCAGTACTTC.

The V gene is TRBV7-2, the J gene TRBJ2-5, with 7 bases aligning to TRBD2. The CDR3 spans 14 residues. Unmatched junction bases numbered 3, after V lost 1 base and J lost 4 bases. The germline gives CDR1 SGHTA, CDR2 FQGNSA. The CDR3 nucleotides read TGTGCCAGCAGCTTAGTCACGGGAGGAGAGACCCAGTACTTC. It codes for CASSLVTGGETQYF.

There are a few counts of this clonotype. The gene calls are TRBV5-6 and TRBJ1-4; D uncertain. The CDR3 totals 13 residues. V was cut by 4 bases and J by 5 bases, with 9 bases left in between. The V gene's germline CDR1 is SGHDT and CDR2 YYEEEE. The CDR3 DNA reads TGTGCCAGCAGCCGAGGCGGAAATGAAAAACTGTTTTTT. As protein: CASSRGGNEKLFF.